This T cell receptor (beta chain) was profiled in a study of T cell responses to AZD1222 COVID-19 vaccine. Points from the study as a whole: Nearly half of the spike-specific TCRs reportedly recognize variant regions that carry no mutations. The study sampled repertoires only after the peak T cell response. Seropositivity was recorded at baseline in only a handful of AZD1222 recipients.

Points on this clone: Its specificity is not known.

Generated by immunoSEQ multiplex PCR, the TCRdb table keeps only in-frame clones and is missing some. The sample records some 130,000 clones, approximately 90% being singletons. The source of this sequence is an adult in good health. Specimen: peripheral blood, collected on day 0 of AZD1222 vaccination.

CDR3 protein: CASSLEGQGGETQYF. CDR3 in DNA: TGCGCCAGCAGCTTGGAAGGACAGGGAGGAGAGACCCAGTACTTC. The chain employs TRBV5-1 and TRBJ2-5, with 8 nucleotides matching TRBD1. The germline V gene has CDR1 SGHRS and CDR2 YFSETQ. The V and J ends lost 0 bases and 4 bases, in that order; junction bases with no gene match: 5. This CDR3 spans 15 amino acids.